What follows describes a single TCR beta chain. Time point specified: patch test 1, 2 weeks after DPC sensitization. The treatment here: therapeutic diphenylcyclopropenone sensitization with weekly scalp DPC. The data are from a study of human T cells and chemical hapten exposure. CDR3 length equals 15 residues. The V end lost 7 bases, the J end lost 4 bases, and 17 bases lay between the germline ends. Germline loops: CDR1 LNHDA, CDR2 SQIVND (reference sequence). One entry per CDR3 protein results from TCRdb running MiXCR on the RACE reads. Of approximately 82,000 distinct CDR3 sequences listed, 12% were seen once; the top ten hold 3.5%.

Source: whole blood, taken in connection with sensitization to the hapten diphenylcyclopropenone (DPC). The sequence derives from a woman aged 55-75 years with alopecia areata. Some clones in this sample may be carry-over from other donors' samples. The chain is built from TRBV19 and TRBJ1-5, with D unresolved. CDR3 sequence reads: CASTTLGSENQPQHF. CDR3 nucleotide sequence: TGTGCCAGTACCACCCTAGGTAGTGAAAATCAGCCCCAGCATTTT. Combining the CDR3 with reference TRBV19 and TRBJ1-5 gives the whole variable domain DGGITQSPKYLFRKEGQNVTLSCEQNLNHDAMYWYRQDPGQGLRLIYYSQIVNDFQKGDIAEGYSVSREKKESFPLTVTSAQKNPTAFYLCASTTLGSENQPQHFGDGTRLSIL.